These 17 T cell receptor beta chains came from one sample sequenced in a study of spatial heterogeneity in lung cancer. These receptors lack a known antigen. TCRdb reanalysed the 5' RACE reads using MiXCR and keeps one entry per CDR3 protein. This table has some 9,900 distinct CDR3 sequences, around 12% appearing once. The time point here: sample taken at primary tumor resection. Study-wide points: Tracking of tumor mutation counts was seen in expanded intratumoral alpha and beta TCR counts.

The specimen comprised lung tumor tissue, sampled at surgery. Every receptor here comes from a male donor with early-stage non-small cell lung cancer.

This clonotype was seen a few times. This beta chain is off target for a library built for alpha chains, so its abundance means little. The rearrangement uses TRBV18 and TRBJ2-7; a possible D gene is TRBD1 (6 bases). CDR1 is KGHSH and CDR2 is LQKENI in the germline V gene. V lost 4 bases and J 3 bases, leaving 16 bases between the germline ends. The CDR3 runs 15 residues. The CDR3 here is CASSQAAGAGYEQYF. CDR3 sequence (DNA): TGTGCCAGCTCACAGGCCGCAGGGGCAGGCTACGAGCAGTACTTC.

In this sample, this clonotype is medium-sized (0.01 to 0.1%). This beta chain is a stray read from a library made for alpha chains; its abundance is not meaningful. The genes are TRBV12-3 or TRBV12-4 and TRBJ2-5, with D uncertain. V was shortened by 6 bases and J by 1 base, with 9 bases between the two germline ends. This CDR3 region has 13 residues. The CDR3 DNA follows: TGTGCCAGCAGGCGCGTCAGCCAAGAGACCCAGTACTTC. It encodes CASRRVSQETQYF.

This clonotype has ten or more counts. This beta chain represents an off-target read in a library built for alpha chains; its size is of limited meaning. The chain links TRBV12-3 or TRBV12-4 to TRBJ2-7, with no clear D. The CDR3 has 13 residues. V was shortened by 3 bases and J by 3 bases, with 9 bases between the two germline ends. The CDR3 coding sequence is TGTGCCAGCAGTTTGTCCGAAGACTACGAGCAGTACTTC. Protein product: CASSLSEDYEQYF.

Relative to its sample, this clonotype is medium-sized (0.01 to 0.1%). Being off target in a library aimed at alpha chains, this beta chain has a size of little meaning. This rearrangement joins TRBV20-1 to TRBJ1-6, with 9 bases lining up with TRBD1. This CDR3 contains 14 residues. Germline V CDR1 and CDR2: DFQATT, SNEGSKA (reference sequence). V trimming: 0 bases; J trimming: 8 bases; junction bases outside the gene matches: 2. The CDR3 sequence is CSAREDRGYSPLHF. In DNA form, the CDR3 reads TGCAGTGCTAGAGAGGACAGGGGATATTCACCCCTCCACTTT.

In this sample, this clonotype is medium-sized. Little can be read into the size of this beta chain, an off-target read in a library designed for alpha chains. The chain joins TRBV20-1 to TRBJ2-1, with 10 bases lining up with TRBD2. J gave up 8 bases and V 3 bases, and 10 bases lay outside the gene matches. Looked up from germline, CDR1 is DFQATT and CDR2 is SNEGSKA (reference sequence). CDR3 length equals 15 residues. The CDR3 reads CSASILAGEVDEQFF. The CDR3 DNA sequence: TGCAGTGCTAGCATTCTAGCGGGAGAAGTAGATGAGCAGTTCTTC.

Ten or more counts support this clonotype. The size of this beta chain means little, since it is a stray read in a library made for alpha chains. The V gene is TRBV11-3, the J gene TRBJ2-1, with D tentatively TRBD1 or TRBD2 (5 bases each). CDR1 is SGHNT, CDR2 YENEEA, per germline. This CDR3 has 11 residues. Trimming cost V 4 bases and J 9 bases, with 7 bases left between them. The CDR3 spells CASSSGGEQFF. Written as DNA, the CDR3 is TGTGCCAGCAGCTCTGGGGGTGAGCAGTTCTTC.

Of note for this clonotype: This beta chain appears as a stray read in a library generated for alpha chains; its size is not informative. The chain combines TRBV20-1 with TRBJ1-3; 8 positions match TRBD1. Germline values: CDR1 DFQATT, CDR2 SNEGSKA (reference sequence). V lost 5 bases and J lost 0; bases outside the gene matches: 12. CDR3 length equals 17 residues. CDR3 in amino acids: CSASIPGQVFSGNTIYF. In DNA, the CDR3 is TGCAGTGCTTCAATACCGGGACAGGTTTTCTCTGGAAACACCATATATTTT.

This clonotype was recorded many times. As an off-target read in a library built for alpha chains, this beta chain has a frequency of little significance. The rearrangement links TRBV11-2 to TRBJ2-3, with a tentative D call TRBD2 (6 bases). The V and J ends lost 2 bases and 3 bases respectively, with 18 bases between them. This CDR3 contains 17 residues. Per the germline V gene, CDR1 is SGHAT and CDR2 is FQNNGV. This chain's CDR3 is CASSLIVSFGGTDTQYF. As DNA, the CDR3 is TGTGCCAGCAGCTTAATAGTCTCCTTCGGGGGTACAGATACGCAGTATTTT.

This clonotype appeared many times. Little can be read into the size of this beta chain, an off-target read in a library designed for alpha chains. The chain uses TRBV10-2 and TRBJ1-1; the D is unclear. Germline V gives CDR1 WSHSY, CDR2 SAAADI. The CDR3 length is 14 residues. Trimming pared 5 bases from V and 0 bases from J, leaving 10 bases between. CDR3 amino acids: CASSLDGMNTEAFF. CDR3 DNA: TGCGCCAGCAGTCTGGACGGCATGAACACTGAAGCTTTCTTT.

This clonotype is medium-sized (0.01 to 0.1%) within its sample. Within a library made for alpha chains, this beta chain is off target, and its count is uninformative. V is TRBV4-2 and J is TRBJ1-5; TRBD1 is a possible D gene (5 bases). Trimming shortened V by 0 bases and J by 10 bases, and 10 bases separated the two germline ends. This CDR3 has 13 amino acids. From germline, CDR1 is LGHNA and CDR2 YNFKEQ. The DNA of the CDR3 is TGTGCCAGCAGCCAAGATCTGGACACACCCCAGCATTTT. Its protein is CASSQDLDTPQHF.

By sample fraction, this clonotype is large. This beta chain represents an off-target read in a library built for alpha chains; its size is of limited meaning. This chain joins TRBV29-1 and TRBJ1-1, with D uncertain. The V gene lost 4 bases and the J gene lost 6 bases, with 6 bases spanning the gap. Germline V gene data show CDR1 as SQVTM and CDR2 as ANQGSEA. This CDR3 spans 10 amino acids. The CDR3 is CSVVTPEAFF. CDR3 in DNA: TGCAGCGTTGTTACTCCTGAAGCTTTCTTT.

This clonotype counts as medium-sized. Found in a library prepared for alpha chains, this beta chain is an off-target read, and its abundance has little meaning. The chain recombines TRBV29-1 with TRBJ1-3, with a tentative D call TRBD1 (6 bases). V shed 6 bases and J shed 1 base, with 19 bases lying between them. Germline V gene lookup returns CDR1 SQVTM and CDR2 ANQGSEA. This CDR3 has 16 amino acids. The CDR3 loop is CSVADTGMLSGNTIYF. CDR3 coding DNA: TGCAGCGTAGCGGACACAGGGATGCTTTCTGGAAACACCATATATTTT.

This clonotype was picked up many times. This beta chain is an unintended read in a library built for alpha chains; its size means little. The V gene is TRBV28, the J gene TRBJ2-5; D perhaps matches TRBD2 (5 bases). CDR3 size: 13 residues. The V gene's germline CDR1 is MDHEN and CDR2 SYDVKM. Trimming took off 10 bases at V and 1 base at J, with 13 bases between the two ends. The CDR3, as DNA: TGTGCCACTTGGAACCGGGGCCAAGAGACCCAGTACTTC. Encoded protein: CATWNRGQETQYF.

For this clonotype: Since it is a stray read in a library aimed at alpha chains, this beta chain has a size that is not meaningful. The chain is built from TRBV12-3 or TRBV12-4 and TRBJ2-1; D unresolved. Trimming shortened V by 5 bases and J by 5 bases, and 10 bases separated the two germline ends. The CDR3 covers 13 residues. CDR3 in amino acids: CASSALLNNEQFF. For the CDR3, the DNA is TGTGCCAGCAGTGCCCTACTTAACAATGAGCAGTTCTTC.

Worth noting for this clonotype: A read error is possible here, since a much larger clone lies one base away. This beta chain is a stray sequence in a library constructed for alpha chains; its clone size is not meaningful. This sequence joins TRBV10-3 and TRBJ2-2; 7 positions agree with TRBD1. The CDR3 has 15 residues. CDR1 and CDR2 from the germline V gene are ENHRY and SYGVKD. The CDR3 loop reads CTISRQGANTGELFF. The CDR3 nucleotides are TGTACCATCAGTCGACAGGGCGCGAACACCGGGGAGCTGTTTTTT.

As concerns this clonotype: The junction shows a germline mismatch at one end, possibly a read error. A library made for alpha chains picked up this beta chain off target, so its size means little. The chain uses TRBV24-1 and TRBJ2-3; D not resolved. Germline values: CDR1 KGHDR, CDR2 SFDVKD. The CDR3 spans 13 residues. The CDR3, as DNA: TGTGCCACCAGTCATCCTAGTGCAGATACACAGTATTTT. As protein: CATSHPSADTQYF.

This clonotype was detected many times. The library was designed around alpha chains, so this beta chain is a stray read whose abundance carries little weight. V is TRBV11-2 and J is TRBJ1-4, with D possibly matching TRBD1 (5 bases). V dropped 2 bases and J dropped 7 bases, with 11 bases sitting between them. Per the germline V gene, CDR1 is SGHAT and CDR2 is FQNNGV. This CDR3 has 14 residues. CDR3 sequence reads: CASSLMGLSEKLFF. In DNA form, the CDR3 reads TGTGCCAGCAGCTTAATGGGGCTGAGTGAAAAACTGTTTTTT.